Presented here are 22 T cell receptor beta chains from one specimen sequenced in a study of OX40 agonist ivuxolimab in advanced cancers. Assay used: immunoSEQ multiplex PCR; TCRdb lists only in-frame clones, some missing. The repertoire consists of tens of thousands of clones, with over 80% occurring once and the leading ten covering just over 0.3%. This sample comprised CD4+ or CD8+ T cells sorted from blood, obtained in a trial of the OX40 agonist ivuxolimab. Receptors originate from an adult with an advanced solid tumor such as melanoma, head and neck, liver or kidney cancer.

This rearrangement joins TRBV4-1 to TRBJ2-1; 14 bases fit TRBD2. Germline V gene lookup returns CDR1 MGHRA and CDR2 YSYEKL. The CDR3 sequence is 20 residues long. V dropped 1 base and J dropped 1; count of bases not matched to a gene: 9. The CDR3 nucleotides read TGCGCCAGCAGCCAAGTTTATTGGGGGACTAGCGGGAGATCCTACAATGAGCAGTTCTTC. It specifies CASSQVYWGTSGRSYNEQFF.

To note about this clone: At one end, the junction sequence differs from germline, possibly due to a read error. Written as DNA, the CDR3 is TGTGCCGGCAGCTTAGTCGACGGGCAGTACTTC. The encoded protein is CAGSLVDGQYF. The chain links TRBV7-9 to TRBJ2-7; no clear D gene. This CDR3 comprises 11 residues. Germline V gene lookup returns CDR1 SEHNR and CDR2 FQNEAQ (reference sequence).

V is TRBV7-9 and J is TRBJ2-7; no clear D gene. Trimming took off 1 base at V and 2 bases at J, with 12 bases between the two ends. CDR1 and CDR2 from the germline V gene are SEHNR and FQNEAQ (reference sequence). CDR3 length equals 15 residues. CDR3 nucleotides: TGTGCCAGCAGCTTAGAGGGCCTCCAAACCTACGAGCAGTACTTC. Protein product: CASSLEGLQTYEQYF.

This chain uses TRBV27 with TRBJ1-1, with D possibly being TRBD1 (6 bases). V shed 4 bases and J shed 3 bases, with 12 bases lying between them. In germline, CDR1 is MNHEY, CDR2 SMNVEV (reference sequence). This CDR3 region has 14 residues. This CDR3 reads CASSSLTGYTEAFF. The CDR3 DNA reads as TGTGCCAGCAGTTCCCTGACAGGATACACTGAAGCTTTCTTT.

The CDR3 DNA reads TGTGCCAGCAGTTCGAGGACAGGGGCTAACTATGGCTACACCTTC. Protein sequence: CASSSRTGANYGYTF. J is TRBJ1-2 and V is TRBV28; TRBD1 aligns across 9 bases. After removal of 4 bases from V and 0 bases from J, the junction contained 3 bases not matched to a gene. This CDR3 contains 15 residues. The germline V gene encodes CDR1 MDHEN and CDR2 SYDVKM.

J is TRBJ2-1 and V is TRBV5-6; D is ambiguous. CDR3 size: 16 residues. The ends were cut back, 4 bases at V and 0 bases at J, with 14 bases in the middle. Germline CDR1 reads SGHDT; CDR2 reads YYEEEE. The CDR3, as DNA: TGTGCCAGCAGCACACCGACCCTACCCTCCTACAATGAGCAGTTCTTC. This encodes CASSTPTLPSYNEQFF.

The chain couples TRBV12-5 to TRBJ1-5; 9 bases align to TRBD1. V was clipped by 0 bases and J by 0 bases; unmatched bases: 9. The CDR3 runs to 19 residues. The germline CDR1 and CDR2 sequences are LGHNT and FRNRAP. The CDR3 loop is CASGLVVGQGSYSNQPQHF. The CDR3 DNA reads TGTGCTAGTGGTTTGGTAGTGGGACAGGGTTCCTATAGCAATCAGCCCCAGCATTTT.

J is TRBJ1-5 and V is TRBV4-1, with a weak D call TRBD1 (6 bases). V gave up 1 base and J gave up 0 bases, with 19 bases separating them. Germline CDR1 reads MGHRA; CDR2 reads YSYEKL. The CDR3 has 19 amino acids. CDR3 DNA: TGCGCCAGCAGCCAAGCGGCGGGGGCCACGTGGAATAGCAATCAGCCCCAGCATTTT. It encodes CASSQAAGATWNSNQPQHF.

CDR3 in DNA: TGTGCCAGACCCACAGGGTCCTACGAGCAGTACTTC. Translating gives CARPTGSYEQYF. The chain carries TRBV27 and TRBJ2-7, with D tentatively TRBD1 (6 bases). The CDR3 extends over 12 amino acids. Germline V CDR1 and CDR2: MNHEY, SMNVEV (reference sequence). The germline V and J ends were trimmed by 9 bases and 1 base, with 10 bases remaining between them.

The V gene is TRBV10-1, the J gene TRBJ1-4, with TRBD1 matching 10 bases. The length of the CDR3 is 21 residues. J was trimmed by 14 bases and V by 3 bases; bases with no gene match: 30. Germline V lookup: CDR1 WNHNN, CDR2 SYGVQD (reference sequence). Here the CDR3 DNA reads TGCGCCAGCAGTGAAATATCAGGACGCGAAACTCGGACAGGGGGACTGCCAGAGCTGTTTTTT. As protein: CASSEISGRETRTGGLPELFF.

The rearrangement links TRBV5-5 to TRBJ2-7, with a possible D match to TRBD2 (5 bases). V lost 0 bases to trimming and J lost 3 bases, with 13 bases between them. Germline-derived CDR1 and CDR2 are SGHKS and YYEKEE (reference sequence). The CDR3 covers 15 residues. CDR3 nucleotides: TGTGCCAGCAGCTTGGAAGCAGGAGGTTACTACGAGCAGTACTTC. Amino acid sequence: CASSLEAGGYYEQYF.

This clone was picked up a small number of times. The chain combines TRBV5-1 with TRBJ1-5; TRBD1 is a possible D gene (5 bases). Germline-derived CDR1 and CDR2 are SGHRS and YFSETQ. This CDR3 region has 15 residues. The V and J ends lost 4 bases and 1 base respectively, with 12 bases between them. CDR3 nucleotide sequence: TGCGCCAGCAGCCCGGGATGGGGGAGCAATCAGCCCCAGCATTTT. Residues: CASSPGWGSNQPQHF.

V usage is TRBV7-9 and J usage is TRBJ2-7; 7 bases are shared with TRBD2. After removal of 4 bases from V and 6 bases from J, the junction contained 15 bases not matched to a gene. Germline CDR1 SEHNR, CDR2 FQNEAQ (reference sequence). CDR3 size: 16 residues. The CDR3 is CASSSSTMLAETEQYF. The CDR3 DNA reads TGTGCCAGCAGCTCCTCTACTATGCTAGCGGAAACCGAGCAGTACTTC.

The chain has TRBV11-2 and TRBJ1-1; a weak D match, TRBD1 (5 bases). CDR3 length: 14 residues. The ends were cut back, 5 bases at V and 1 base at J, with 11 bases in the middle. Germline V CDR1 and CDR2: SGHAT, FQNNGV. This CDR3 reads CASSPGTANTEAFF. The DNA for the CDR3 is TGTGCCAGCAGCCCCGGGACCGCGAACACTGAAGCTTTCTTT.

CDR3 DNA sequence: TGTGCCAGCAGTTTGTTTAACAGGGGCACCGGGGAGCTGTTTTTT. The encoded protein is CASSLFNRGTGELFF. V is TRBV27 and J is TRBJ2-2, with TRBD1 identical over 7 bases. Losses at the gene ends were 3 bases for V and 4 bases for J; bases not matched to a gene: 5. Germline V gives CDR1 MNHEY, CDR2 SMNVEV (reference sequence). CDR3 length: 15 amino acids.

This chain uses TRBV28 with TRBJ1-4; 8 bases line up with TRBD1. J gave up 8 bases and V 2 bases, and 4 bases lay outside the gene matches. The CDR3 contains 14 residues. Germline V lookup: CDR1 MDHEN, CDR2 SYDVKM. CDR3: CASSLIQGGEKLFF. CDR3 DNA sequence: TGTGCCAGCAGTTTAATACAGGGGGGAGAAAAACTGTTTTTT.

The rearrangement links TRBV7-2 to TRBJ1-2, with 7 bases aligning to TRBD1. The length of the CDR3 is 14 residues. The germline V gene encodes CDR1 SGHTA and CDR2 FQGNSA. V lost 4 bases, J lost 4 bases, and 6 bases stayed unmatched. The CDR3 here is CASSYQGGSYGYTF. In nucleotides, the CDR3 is TGTGCCAGCAGCTATCAGGGGGGGTCCTATGGCTACACCTTC.

The genes are TRBV11-2 and TRBJ1-1, with D unclear. The V end lost 5 bases, the J end lost 3 bases, and 10 bases lay between the germline ends. The CDR3 is 13 amino acids. Germline lookup yields CDR1 SGHAT and CDR2 FQNNGV. CDR3 coding DNA: TGTGCCAGCAGCAACATAAAGGACACTGAAGCTTTCTTT. Translated, it gives CASSNIKDTEAFF.

This chain connects TRBV7-3 to TRBJ2-6; no clear D gene. CDR1 and CDR2 (germline): SGHTA, FQGTGA. V was clipped by 0 bases and J by 4 bases, with 7 bases between them. The CDR3 runs to 15 residues. CDR3 in DNA: TGTGCCAGCAGCTTAACATCCGGGGGGGCCAACGTCCTGACTTTC. It translates to CASSLTSGGANVLTF.

The J gene is TRBJ2-3, the V gene TRBV21-1; the table calls TRBD2, which could not be checked here. TRBV21-1 is noted as a pseudogene. This CDR3 has 16 residues. The DNA of the CDR3 is TGTGCCAGCAGCAAAGTAGGGCGGGATAGCACAGATACGCAGTATTTT. Protein product: CASSKVGRDSTDTQYF.

The chain joins TRBV18 to TRBJ2-5; the D gene is possibly TRBD1 (5 bases). Looked up from germline, CDR1 is KGHSH and CDR2 is LQKENI. Trimming pared 5 bases from V and 0 bases from J, leaving 10 bases between. This CDR3 has 14 amino acids. The CDR3 spells CASSGTGHQETQYF. Here the CDR3 DNA reads TGTGCCAGCTCAGGTACAGGTCACCAAGAGACCCAGTACTTC.

This clone was seen once. The chain has TRBV10-3 and TRBJ2-3, with TRBD1 matching over 9 bases. Per germline, CDR1 ENHRY and CDR2 SYGVKD. The ends lost 5 bases at V and 3 bases at J; junction bases unmatched: 3. This CDR3 is built from 14 residues. The CDR3 sequence: CAISTGGSTDTQYF. The CDR3 DNA is TGTGCCATCAGTACAGGGGGCAGTACAGATACGCAGTATTTT.